This entry lists 20 T cell receptor beta chains sequenced from one sample in a study of shared clonotypes between healthy human individuals. Assay: immunoSEQ multiplex PCR; the TCRdb copy retains only in-frame clones and omits some. The sample lists more than 850,000 clones, about 84% occurring once. The sequenced sample consisted of memory CD4+ T cells from PBMCs. Subset of the sample: CD45RA-negative fraction. These receptors all stem from a man between 18 and 35 years old in good health. Some clones in this sample may be carry-over from other donors' samples.

J is TRBJ2-1 and V is TRBV4-1, with 7 bases fitting TRBD2. CDR3 length: 18 residues. In germline, CDR1 is MGHRA, CDR2 YSYEKL. V gave up 3 bases and J gave up 4 bases; unmatched junction bases: 15. The DNA of the CDR3 is TGCGCCAGCAGCCAGAGAGCGGAAGGCGGGGGATTATACAATGAGCAGTTCTTC. This encodes CASSQRAEGGGLYNEQFF.

Details on this clone: This sample also contains other DNA sequences that code for the same CDR3. The gene calls are TRBV23-1 and TRBJ1-1, with D possibly being TRBD1 (5 bases). TRBV23-1 has ORF status, its function being uncertain. There are 15 residues in the CDR3. V lost 3 bases to trimming and J lost 0 bases, with 11 bases between them. CDR3: CASSQSGPLNTEAFF. The CDR3 DNA sequence: TGCGCCAGCAGTCAGTCGGGGCCGCTGAACACTGAAGCTTTCTTT.

The rearrangement joins TRBV5-1 to TRBJ1-1; D gene unclear. The CDR3 sequence is 15 residues long. Trimming removed 0 bases at V and 3 bases at J, with 12 bases between. The germline gives CDR1 SGHRS, CDR2 YFSETQ. The CDR3 DNA reads as TGCGCCAGCAGCTTGGGGCCCCGACGGGACACTGAAGCTTTCTTT. This codes for CASSLGPRRDTEAFF.

The chain couples TRBV2 to TRBJ2-2, with 12 bases aligning to TRBD2. The CDR3 runs 15 residues. V was pared by 4 bases and J by 7 bases, with 4 bases of the junction left unmatched. The germline V gene encodes CDR1 SNHLY and CDR2 FYNNEI. The CDR3 DNA sequence: TGTGCCAGCAGTGTAATACTAGCGGGAGGCGGGGAGCTGTTTTTT. This encodes CASSVILAGGGELFF. Full variable domain (rest looked up from reference TRBV2 and TRBJ2-2): EPEVTQTPSHQVTQMGQEVILRCVPISNHLYFYWYRQILGQKVEFLVSFYNNEISEKSEIFDDQFSVERPDGSNFTLKIRSTKLEDSAMYFCASSVILAGGGELFFGEGSRLTVL.

This clone was seen at least ten times. The chain employs TRBV14 and TRBJ1-2, with TRBD1 matching 7 bases. Germline V lookup: CDR1 SGHDN, CDR2 FVKESK. The CDR3 sequence is 18 residues long. J gave up 5 bases and V 1 base, and 16 bases lay outside the gene matches. This CDR3 is CASSQAGAGTVNSYGYTF. The DNA for the CDR3 is TGTGCCAGCAGCCAAGCGGGCGCCGGGACAGTTAATAGTTATGGCTACACCTTC.

V usage is TRBV6-5 and J usage is TRBJ2-2; 8 positions agree with TRBD1. Germline assignment: CDR1 MNHEY and CDR2 SVGAGI. The CDR3 has 15 amino acids. The ends lost 2 bases at V and 5 bases at J; junction bases unmatched: 4. CDR3 protein: CASSYRQGRTGELFF. CDR3 DNA sequence: TGTGCCAGCAGTTACAGACAGGGGAGGACCGGGGAGCTGTTTTTT.

This clone was recorded a few times. The V call is TRBV28, the J call TRBJ1-1; 9 bases line up with TRBD1. Trimming cost V 6 bases and J 10 bases; bases outside gene matches: 15. This CDR3 has 15 amino acids. CDR1 MDHEN and CDR2 SYDVKM come from the germline V gene. The CDR3 region has the DNA TGTGCCAGCAGCCGTCCCCCGGGACAGGGAGATCGAGCTTTCTTT. Translation: CASSRPPGQGDRAFF. The complete variable domain, with remaining parts taken from reference TRBV28 and TRBJ1-1, reads DVKVTQSSRYLVKRTGEKVFLECVQDMDHENMFWYRQDPGLGLRLIYFSYDVKMKEKGDIPEGYSVSREKKERFSLILESASTNQTSMYLCASSRPPGQGDRAFFGQGTRLTVV.

To note about this clone: This may stem from a read error, because a much larger clone lies one nucleotide away. This same CDR3 is encoded by further DNA sequences in the sample. The chain carries TRBV6-1 and TRBJ2-7; 7 bases agree with TRBD1. The V gene's germline CDR1 is MNHNS and CDR2 SASEGT. V shed 6 bases, J shed 1 base, and the junction held 0 bases outside the gene matches. The CDR3 runs to 12 residues. Here the CDR3 reads CASRQGSYEQYF. Written as DNA, the CDR3 is TGTGCCAGCAGACAGGGGTCCTACGAGCAGTACTTC.

This chain joins TRBV5-4 and TRBJ1-1; TRBD1 matches at 7 bases. This CDR3 spans 14 amino acids. The junction had 8 bases not matched to a gene; V was cut back by 4 bases and J by 5 bases. CDR1 SGHNT and CDR2 YYREEE come from the germline V gene (reference sequence). The CDR3 loop reads CASSEIGGRTEAFF. CDR3 DNA sequence: TGTGCCAGCAGCGAAATAGGGGGCAGGACTGAAGCTTTCTTT.

This sequence joins TRBV6-1 and TRBJ2-1; D remains unclear. The V gene's germline CDR1 is MNHNS and CDR2 SASEGT. The CDR3 has 17 residues. The V gene lost 2 bases and the J gene lost 6 bases, with 20 bases spanning the gap. The chain's CDR3 is CASSESDWDPWRNEQFF. The CDR3 DNA reads TGTGCCAGCAGTGAATCTGATTGGGATCCTTGGCGCAATGAGCAGTTCTTC.

In this sample, this clone turned up many times. The V call is TRBV5-1, the J call TRBJ1-1; D is perhaps TRBD1 (6 bases). Trimming took off 4 bases at V and 0 bases at J, with 13 bases between the two ends. The CDR3 is 15 amino acids. CDR1 and CDR2 (germline): SGHRS, YFSETQ. CDR3 protein: CASSAPTGVNTEAFF. CDR3 bases: TGCGCCAGCAGCGCACCGACAGGTGTGAACACTGAAGCTTTCTTT.

The rearrangement uses TRBV2 and TRBJ1-4; D gene uncertain. The CDR3 has 15 amino acids. V was shortened by 4 bases and J by 9 bases, with 18 bases between the two germline ends. CDR1 and CDR2 from the germline V gene are SNHLY and FYNNEI. This CDR3 reads CASSGHKTSVKKLFF. CDR3 bases: TGTGCCAGCAGTGGGCACAAAACCAGCGTGAAAAAACTGTTTTTT.

The rearrangement uses TRBV7-2 and TRBJ1-2, with D possibly matching TRBD1 (5 bases). CDR1 is SGHTA and CDR2 is FQGNSA in the germline V gene. The CDR3 length is 13 residues. V was clipped by 7 bases and J by 6 bases, with 15 bases between them. The CDR3 region is CASIPGGNDGYTF. The CDR3, as DNA: TGTGCCAGCATCCCTGGGGGGAACGATGGCTACACCTTC.

This chain uses TRBV15 with TRBJ1-1; no definite D call. The CDR3 is 14 amino acids. CDR1 is LNHNV and CDR2 is YYDKDF in the germline V gene (reference sequence). The ends were cut back, 1 base at V and 1 base at J, with 7 bases in the middle. This CDR3 is CATSRVGENTEAFF. The CDR3 nucleotides read TGTGCCACCAGCAGAGTCGGGGAGAACACTGAAGCTTTCTTT.

The chain employs TRBV7-9 and TRBJ2-7, with 9 bases lining up with TRBD1. CDR3 size: 15 residues. Looked up from germline, CDR1 is SEHNR and CDR2 is FQNEAQ (reference sequence). The V and J ends lost 4 bases and 6 bases, in that order; junction bases with no gene match: 10. DNA for the CDR3: TGTGCCAGCAGCTCCCGGGACAGGGTAAGAAGCGAGCAGTACTTC. Translating gives CASSSRDRVRSEQYF. Variable domain in full (rest from reference TRBV7-9 and TRBJ2-7): DTGVSQNPRHKITKRGQNVTFRCDPISEHNRLYWYRQTLGQGPEFLTYFQNEAQLEKSRLLSDRFSAERPKGSFSTLEIQRTEQGDSAMYLCASSSRDRVRSEQYFGPGTRLTVT.

The rearrangement joins TRBV4-2 to TRBJ2-3, with D hard to call. V lost 0 bases and J lost 0, with 13 bases in between. The length of the CDR3 is 17 residues. CDR1 and CDR2 (germline): LGHNA, YNFKEQ. CDR3 DNA: TGTGCCAGCAGCCAAGATGTGGCAGGCCGAAGCACAGATACGCAGTATTTT. This gives the protein CASSQDVAGRSTDTQYF.

This chain connects TRBV5-1 to TRBJ2-2; D is possibly TRBD2 (7 bases). V was cut by 7 bases and J by 2 bases, with 21 bases left in between. The CDR3 consists of 17 residues. Germline values: CDR1 SGHRS, CDR2 YFSETQ. The CDR3 DNA follows: TGCGCCAGCGCAGTAGGGGGGGCCCAAACAAACACCGGGGAGCTGTTTTTT. As protein: CASAVGGAQTNTGELFF.

The rearrangement uses TRBV27 and TRBJ1-5; possibly TRBD1 for D (5 bases). This CDR3 has 13 residues. CDR1 is MNHEY, CDR2 SMNVEV, per germline (reference sequence). Between the trimmed V and J ends, which lost 4 bases and 6 bases, there was a span of 10 bases. CDR3 loop: CASSSQAIQPQHF. DNA of the CDR3: TGTGCCAGCAGTTCACAGGCGATTCAGCCCCAGCATTTT.

The J gene is TRBJ2-1, the V gene TRBV9; 13 bases are a match to TRBD2. The germline CDR1 and CDR2 sequences are SGDLS and YYNGEE. The CDR3 is 17 amino acids. After removal of 3 bases from V and 7 bases from J, the junction contained 10 bases not matched to a gene. For the CDR3, the DNA is TGTGCCAGCAGCGCAAAACCTGGGACTAGCGGGGAAAATGAGCAGTTCTTC. Its translation is CASSAKPGTSGENEQFF.

The chain is built from TRBV23-1 and TRBJ1-5, with no clear D. TRBV23-1 is classed as an ORF, of uncertain function. The V end lost 11 bases, the J end lost 0 bases, and 14 bases lay between the germline ends. CDR3 size: 14 residues. CDR3 nucleotides: TGCGCCCCGCGGGAGAGGGATAGCAATCAGCCCCAGCATTTT. Its protein is CAPRERDSNQPQHF.